The following is a T cell receptor (beta chain) sequence with its context. Its matching antigen is unknown. At one end the junction does not follow the germline gene, possibly because of a read error. This sample was taken from a study of blood T cells in healthy people across ages. Whole-study context: Roughly one uniquely barcoded beta molecule per two T cells was captured. Study observations and caveats: Roughly linearly, TCR beta diversity per million T cells fell as age increased. Unsorted PBMC material precluded a definitive naive versus antigen-experienced comparison.

Using a J-beta primer mix together with a sample-barcoded 5' primer, a second PCR was run for roughly 7 to 12 cycles. TCRdb reprocessed the 5' RACE reads with MiXCR, giving one entry per CDR3 protein. The table lists some 320,000 distinct CDR3 sequences, roughly 26% of them singletons. This CDR3 spans 14 amino acids. Germline CDR1 is KGHSH and CDR2 is LQKENI. The donors, healthy Caucasians from Russia, were aged roughly 6 to 95. The receptor was isolated from a woman aged 70-85 years in good health. The rearrangement links TRBV18 to TRBJ2-3; D ambiguous. Sequenced material: blood. The CDR3 nucleotides read TGTGCCAGCTCACCGCGGAAGAGCACGGATACGCAGTATTTT. Translating it yields CASSPRKSTDTQYF.